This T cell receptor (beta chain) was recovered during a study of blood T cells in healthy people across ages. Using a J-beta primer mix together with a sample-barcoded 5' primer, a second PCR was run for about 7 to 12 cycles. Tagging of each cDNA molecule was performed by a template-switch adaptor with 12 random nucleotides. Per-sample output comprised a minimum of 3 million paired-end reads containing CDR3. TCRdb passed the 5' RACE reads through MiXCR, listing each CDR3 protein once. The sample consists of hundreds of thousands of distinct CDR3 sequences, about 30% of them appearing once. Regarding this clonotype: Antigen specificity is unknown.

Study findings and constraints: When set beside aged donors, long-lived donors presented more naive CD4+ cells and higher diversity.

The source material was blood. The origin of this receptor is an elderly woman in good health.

The CDR3 DNA reads as TGCGCCAGCAGCTTGGAGACAGTTATGAACACTGAAGCTTTCTTT. Its protein product is CASSLETVMNTEAFF. V and J are TRBV5-1 and TRBJ1-1; D is perhaps TRBD1 (5 bases). Trimming cost V 0 bases and J 0 bases, with 9 bases left between them. This CDR3 is built from 15 residues. Per germline, CDR1 SGHRS and CDR2 YFSETQ.